This entry features one TCR beta chain sequence. Its matching antigen is unknown. This entry is derived from a study of blood T cells in healthy people across ages. Findings of the study overall: Reliance upon unsorted PBMCs precluded definitive naive versus antigen-experienced comparison. Per-million-T-cell TCR beta diversity fell roughly linearly with age.

Per sample, no less than 5.5 micrograms of total RNA were extracted. This CDR3 contains 13 residues. CDR1 is KGHSH and CDR2 is LQKENI in the germline V gene. Trimming took off 1 base at V and 3 bases at J, with 4 bases between the two ends. The authors ran a second PCR of roughly 6 to 11 cycles using a sample-barcoded 5' primer and a J-beta primer mix. All cDNA molecules were each tagged by a template-switch adaptor with 12 random nucleotides. TCRdb re-derived calls from the 5' RACE reads in MiXCR, one entry per CDR3 protein. This sample has 850,000 to 1,300,000 distinct CDR3 sequences, with 40% to 50% found just once.

The receptor's source is a woman aged 55 to 70 in good health. The sample consisted of blood. The V call is TRBV18, the J call TRBJ2-1; D is undetermined. CDR3: CASSPLFYNEQFF. In DNA form, the CDR3 reads TGTGCCAGCTCACCACTCTTCTACAATGAGCAGTTCTTC.